This entry lists 26 T cell receptor beta chains sequenced from one sample in a study of T cells in Graves' hyperthyroidism and ophthalmopathy. Authors of the study amplified TCR beta CDR3 regions from RNA transcripts. In the first-round RT-PCR of the TCR CDR3, the HTBI primer set was used. TCRdb analysed the multiplex PCR reads with MiXCR anew, one entry per CDR3 protein. The sample yields 250,000 to 300,000 distinct CDR3 sequences, approximately 17% seen once. The material sequenced was blood. The receptors here all came from a woman aged 55-69 years with Graves' ophthalmopathy.

This clonotype was seen repeatedly, ten times or more. The chain links TRBV20-1 to TRBJ2-1; 11 nucleotides line up with TRBD2. The germline gives CDR1 DFQATT, CDR2 SNEGSKA (reference sequence). The CDR3 is 16 amino acids. With V trimmed by 5 bases and J by 3 bases, 9 bases remained unmatched. The CDR3 nucleotides are TGCAGTGCTGCCTTAACCGGGACTAGCGGCTACAATGAGCAGTTCTTC. This gives the protein CSAALTGTSGYNEQFF.

This clonotype was seen more than once but under ten times. CDR3 sequence reads: CSVDLAGSSYEQYF. CDR3 nucleotide sequence: TGCAGCGTTGACTTAGCGGGTAGCTCCTACGAGCAGTACTTC. J is TRBJ2-7 and V is TRBV29-1, with 7 positions matching TRBD2. The V and J ends lost 3 bases and 0 bases, in that order; junction bases with no gene match: 5. CDR1 SQVTM and CDR2 ANQGSEA come from the germline V gene. This CDR3 contains 14 residues.

At least ten counts were recorded for this clonotype. The chain joins TRBV6-1 to TRBJ1-5, with no clear D. The V gene's germline CDR1 is MNHNS and CDR2 SASEGT. This CDR3 is built from 15 residues. The V end lost 5 bases, the J end lost 4 bases, and 15 bases lay between the germline ends. Here the CDR3 reads CASSFRSGRNQPQHF. DNA for the CDR3: TGTGCCAGCAGTTTTAGGTCAGGCCGAAATCAGCCCCAGCATTTT.

This clonotype was seen repeatedly, ten times or more. The rearrangement joins TRBV6-6 to TRBJ1-5, with D maybe TRBD1 (5 bases). V lost 2 bases and J lost 7, with 24 bases in between. The CDR3 length is 18 residues. From germline, CDR1 is MNHNY and CDR2 SVGAGI (reference sequence). CDR3 nucleotide sequence: TGTGCCAGCAGTTACACCGCCGGGGGAGAGGGGTCCTGGCAGCCCCAGCATTTT. It encodes CASSYTAGGEGSWQPQHF.

This clonotype showed up many times. The J gene is TRBJ2-5, the V gene TRBV20-1; 8 nucleotides agree with TRBD2. V dropped 6 bases and J dropped 1; count of bases not matched to a gene: 4. This CDR3 region has 13 residues. Germline CDR1 DFQATT, CDR2 SNEGSKA (reference sequence). The CDR3, as DNA: TGCAGTGCGTTAGCGGGACCCCAAGAGACCCAGTACTTC. Its protein product is CSALAGPQETQYF.

The rearrangement links TRBV20-1 to TRBJ2-1; 8 bases match TRBD2. Germline trimming cut 6 bases from V and 7 bases from J; bases unmatched to any gene: 14. The CDR3 totals 15 residues. The germline gives CDR1 DFQATT, CDR2 SNEGSKA (reference sequence). The CDR3 nucleotides read TGCAGTGCCAGAACCGGAGCGGGGGTGGGGAATGAGCAGTTCTTC. It translates to CSARTGAGVGNEQFF.

The chain employs TRBV6-2 or TRBV6-3 and TRBJ2-3; possible D gene TRBD2, 6 bases. Germline-derived CDR1 and CDR2 are MNHEY and SVGEGT. The CDR3 spans 13 residues. V dropped 6 bases and J dropped 2 bases, with 9 bases sitting between them. Here the CDR3 DNA reads TGTGCCAGCAGAGGGACTGACACAGATACGCAGTATTTT. Translating gives CASRGTDTDTQYF.

This clonotype was detected ten times or more. The chain has TRBV6-2 or TRBV6-3 and TRBJ1-5; D unclear. This CDR3 is 13 amino acids long. V lost 6 bases to trimming and J lost 4 bases, with 10 bases between them. Germline lookup yields CDR1 MNHEY and CDR2 SVGEGT. Written as DNA, the CDR3 is TGTGCCAGCAGGGACGGACTAAATCAGCCCCAGCATTTT. It encodes CASRDGLNQPQHF.

This clonotype showed up many times. This chain links TRBV27 with TRBJ1-5, with no clear D. This CDR3 contains 13 residues. Trimming took 5 bases from V and 5 from J, leaving 10 bases between them. Looked up from germline, CDR1 is MNHEY and CDR2 is SMNVEV (reference sequence). CDR3 in amino acids: CASSLLGYQPQHF. CDR3 nucleotides: TGTGCCAGCAGTCTCCTGGGCTATCAGCCCCAGCATTTT.

The rearrangement uses TRBV24-1 and TRBJ2-4; D remains ambiguous. The germline V and J ends were trimmed by 4 bases and 0 bases, with 9 bases remaining between them. The CDR3 contains 15 residues. Germline loops: CDR1 KGHDR, CDR2 SFDVKD. The CDR3 loop reads CATSDRGEAKNIQYF. CDR3 bases: TGTGCCACCAGTGACCGTGGGGAAGCCAAAAACATTCAGTACTTC.

Only one count was recorded for this clonotype. The rearrangement joins TRBV20-1 to TRBJ2-7, with 9 bases matching TRBD1. CDR3 length equals 18 residues. Germline CDR1 and CDR2: DFQATT and SNEGSKA (reference sequence). V shed 2 bases and J 0 bases; nucleotides not matched to a gene: 14. Written as DNA, the CDR3 is TGCAGTGCTAGAATCACCGGGACAGGGAGGGCCCCCTCCTACGAGCAGTACTTC. Its protein is CSARITGTGRAPSYEQYF.

The rearrangement links TRBV6-2 or TRBV6-3 to TRBJ2-1; 9 positions agree with TRBD2. The germline CDR1 and CDR2 sequences are MNHEY and SVGEGT. The length of the CDR3 is 11 residues. With V trimmed by 8 bases and J by 16 bases, 9 bases remained unmatched. CDR3 bases: TGTGCCAGCGGGGACGGGACTAGCTTTTTCTTC. As protein: CASGDGTSFFF.

This clonotype has more than one count but fewer than ten. This chain joins TRBV10-3 and TRBJ1-2; 10 bases map to TRBD1. The CDR3 totals 17 residues. V was pared by 0 bases and J by 3 bases, with 7 bases of the junction left unmatched. Germline V gives CDR1 ENHRY, CDR2 SYGVKD. The DNA for the CDR3 is TGTGCCATCAGTGAGTCGGACAGGGGGACCCAGGACTATGGCTACACCTTC. Its translation is CAISESDRGTQDYGYTF.

Ten or more counts support this clonotype. The V call is TRBV11-3, the J call TRBJ2-5; a possible D gene is TRBD2 (6 bases). Deletions cut 5 bases from V and 3 bases from J, with 13 bases between. Germline values: CDR1 SGHNT, CDR2 YENEEA. The CDR3 covers 14 residues. CDR3 sequence reads: CASSQGPGEETQYF. The CDR3 DNA reads as TGTGCCAGCAGCCAAGGGCCGGGGGAAGAGACCCAGTACTTC.

In its sample, this clonotype was seen many times. The V and J genes are TRBV20-1 and TRBJ2-4; the D gene could be TRBD1 or TRBD2 (7 bases each). Germline V CDR1 and CDR2: DFQATT, SNEGSKA (reference sequence). Trimming pared 3 bases from V and 3 bases from J, leaving 21 bases between. The length of the CDR3 is 17 residues. CDR3 nucleotides: TGCAGTGCTAGCCCCCGGGGAGGGGGCTCGGGCAAAAACATTCAGTACTTC. Its translation is CSASPRGGGSGKNIQYF.

This clonotype has at least ten counts. This rearrangement joins TRBV7-2 to TRBJ1-1; 7 bases map to TRBD1. V was pared by 4 bases and J by 8 bases, with 13 bases of the junction left unmatched. Germline lookup yields CDR1 SGHTA and CDR2 FQGNSA. The CDR3 contains 15 residues. This CDR3 reads CASSYLGGGNREAFF. The CDR3 nucleotides read TGTGCCAGCAGCTACCTAGGGGGCGGGAACAGGGAAGCTTTCTTT.

This clonotype was picked up many times. The genes are TRBV7-9 and TRBJ2-1, with D perhaps TRBD1 (6 bases). The CDR3 runs 15 residues. Looked up from germline, CDR1 is SEHNR and CDR2 is FQNEAQ (reference sequence). V was clipped by 3 bases and J by 6 bases, with 15 bases between them. The CDR3 reads CASSFLQGTRNEQFF. In DNA, the CDR3 is TGTGCCAGCAGCTTCCTCCAGGGGACCCGCAATGAGCAGTTCTTC. Full variable domain (missing parts from reference TRBV7-9 and TRBJ2-1): DTGVSQNPRHKITKRGQNVTFRCDPISEHNRLYWYRQTLGQGPEFLTYFQNEAQLEKSRLLSDRFSAERPKGSFSTLEIQRTEQGDSAMYLCASSFLQGTRNEQFFGPGTRLTVL.

This clonotype has at least ten counts. This chain joins TRBV28 and TRBJ2-7, with D possibly being TRBD1 or TRBD2 (5 bases each). CDR3 length: 12 amino acids. Germline CDR1 is MDHEN and CDR2 is SYDVKM. V was cut by 5 bases and J by 7 bases, with 12 bases left in between. CDR3 in DNA: TGTGCCAGCAGTCCGGGGCGGTGGGAGCAGTACTTC. As protein: CASSPGRWEQYF.

This clonotype was observed many times. The CDR3 here is CASSENGFNEQFF. The CDR3 nucleotides read TGTGCCAGCAGTGAAAACGGATTCAATGAGCAGTTCTTC. The chain links TRBV6-1 to TRBJ2-1; D is ambiguous. V was trimmed by 2 bases and J by 6 bases, leaving 8 bases between them. CDR1 MNHNS and CDR2 SASEGT come from the germline V gene. The CDR3 consists of 13 residues.

This clonotype was seen only a few times. The chain recombines TRBV5-1 with TRBJ2-1; D is possibly TRBD2 (6 bases). CDR3 length: 14 amino acids. V lost 3 bases, J lost 8 bases, and 15 bases lay in between. Germline CDR1 and CDR2: SGHRS and YFSETQ. The CDR3 region has the DNA TGCGCCAGCAGCTCCCCGGTGCGGGGCTATGAGCAGTTCTTC. This encodes CASSSPVRGYEQFF.

This clonotype occurred many times. The V and J genes are TRBV2 and TRBJ1-6; possibly TRBD1 for D (5 bases). The length of the CDR3 is 16 residues. The germline V gene encodes CDR1 SNHLY and CDR2 FYNNEI. V was clipped by 8 bases and J by 0 bases, with 14 bases between them. CDR3 DNA sequence: TGTGCCAGCTACGGGACTTCGAGCTCCTATAATTCACCCCTCCACTTT. Translation: CASYGTSSSYNSPLHF.

This clonotype was found many times. V usage is TRBV18 and J usage is TRBJ2-5, with a tentative D call TRBD1 (5 bases). The CDR3 totals 13 residues. The germline V gene has CDR1 KGHSH and CDR2 LQKENI. V dropped 3 bases and J dropped 4 bases, with 9 bases sitting between them. For the CDR3, the DNA is TGTGCCAGCTCACCGGGGCAGGGAGAGACCCAGTACTTC. Translated, it gives CASSPGQGETQYF.

This chain connects TRBV6-2 or TRBV6-3 to TRBJ1-2, with no clear D. Germline CDR1 is MNHEY and CDR2 is SVGEGT. The V and J ends lost 5 bases and 2 bases respectively, with 12 bases between them. This CDR3 spans 14 amino acids. The CDR3 DNA is TGTGCCAGCAGTCGGGCCTCCCAAAACTATGGCTACACCTTC. This sequence encodes CASSRASQNYGYTF.

CDR3 protein: CASSHNRGYYEQYF. CDR3 nucleotides: TGCGCCAGCAGCCATAACCGGGGCTACTACGAGCAGTACTTC. The chain carries TRBV4-1 and TRBJ2-7; D could derive from TRBD1 or TRBD2 (5 bases each). This CDR3 spans 14 amino acids. V was clipped by 3 bases and J by 3 bases, with 12 bases between them. Per the germline V gene, CDR1 is MGHRA and CDR2 is YSYEKL.

This clonotype was seen repeatedly, ten times or more. This sequence joins TRBV5-5 and TRBJ2-5; perhaps TRBD1 as D (5 bases). The CDR3 contains 16 residues. Germline lookup yields CDR1 SGHKS and CDR2 YYEKEE (reference sequence). The V gene lost 0 bases and the J gene lost 2 bases, with 14 bases spanning the gap. The DNA for the CDR3 is TGTGCCAGCAGCTTGGGGGCTCAGGGTCCTCAAGAGACCCAGTACTTC. Its protein product is CASSLGAQGPQETQYF.

The V call is TRBV5-6, the J call TRBJ1-1; possible D gene TRBD1, 6 bases. The germline V gene has CDR1 SGHDT and CDR2 YYEEEE. V gave up 0 bases and J gave up 3 bases, with 18 bases separating them. This CDR3 comprises 17 residues. As DNA, the CDR3 is TGTGCCAGCAGCTTGGCGTCACCAGGGGTGTATTACACTGAAGCTTTCTTT. Protein: CASSLASPGVYYTEAFF.